This entry concerns a single T cell receptor beta chain. Antigen unknown. The sample is drawn from a study of cytomegalovirus exposure and HLA in healthy donors. Overall study results and limits: Association of a missense DCLRE1C variant with TCR beta V- and J-gene trimming was reported in a later analysis. In a later analysis, specific HLA alleles were associated with 15,000 or so TCR beta sequences at a 0.05 false discovery rate.

Between the trimmed V and J ends, which lost 4 bases and 0 bases, there was a span of 10 bases. There are 15 residues in the CDR3. Per the germline V gene, CDR1 is SEHNR and CDR2 is FQNEAQ (reference sequence). PCR used 60 Vbeta primers and 13 Jbeta primers. Authors' analysis steps: An analysis performed later counted 60 million to 90 million unique TCR beta chains (approximately 12 million of them shared). Assay: immunoSEQ multiplex PCR; the TCRdb copy retains only in-frame clones and omits some. The V and J calls and the clone size are those of that table, but D and trimming were determined from the DNA. This sample has around 140,000 clones, with over 60% found just once.

Sequenced: PBMCs. This sequence joins TRBV7-9 and TRBJ2-1, with D maybe TRBD2 (5 bases). This clonotype was obtained from a man aged 35 to 55 in good health and CMV-seronegative. The CDR3 nucleotides read TGTGCCAGCAGCTCCCTAGGGAGCTCCTACAATGAGCAGTTCTTC. This encodes CASSSLGSSYNEQFF.